The 29 T cell receptor beta chains presented below share a single source sample, sequenced in a study of blood T cell repertoires in COVID-19. Clones were sequenced by immunoSEQ multiplex PCR, and TCRdb holds only the in-frame ones, with some missing. The repertoire has some 140,000 clones, 79% of them found once; the top ten carry approximately 4%. The sample consisted of peripheral blood. The receptor set was obtained from a man in his 60s with acute or convalescent COVID-19.

The rearrangement joins TRBV14 to TRBJ2-1; 9 bases are a match to TRBD1. V shed 7 bases, J shed 3 bases, and the junction held 4 bases outside the gene matches. CDR3 size: 14 residues. The V gene's germline CDR1 is SGHDN and CDR2 FVKESK. CDR3 bases: TGTGCCAGCAACGGACAGGGGCGCTACAATGAGCAGTTCTTC. It yields the protein CASNGQGRYNEQFF.

This clone was counted once. V usage is TRBV5-1 and J usage is TRBJ2-2, with 8 bases identical to TRBD2. V shed 0 bases and J 2 bases; nucleotides not matched to a gene: 6. The CDR3 totals 17 residues. Germline V lookup: CDR1 SGHRS, CDR2 YFSETQ. The CDR3 region has the DNA TGCGCCAGCAGCTTGGGTAGCGGGACGGGAAACACCGGGGAGCTGTTTTTT. This codes for CASSLGSGTGNTGELFF.

The rearrangement uses TRBV28 and TRBJ1-5; the match to TRBD1 covers 7 bases. Trimming cost V 11 bases and J 7 bases; bases outside gene matches: 11. Germline CDR1 and CDR2: MDHEN and SYDVKM. This CDR3 region has 13 residues. The CDR3 loop reads CAGNRGWGQPQHF. CDR3 bases: TGTGCCGGGAACAGGGGCTGGGGCCAGCCCCAGCATTTT.

V is TRBV5-1 and J is TRBJ1-2; TRBD1 might be the D (6 bases). The CDR3 loop spans 14 amino acids. From germline, CDR1 is SGHRS and CDR2 YFSETQ. Between the trimmed V and J ends, which lost 0 bases and 9 bases, there was a span of 15 bases. The CDR3 spells CASSLARAGESYTF. The CDR3, as DNA: TGCGCCAGCAGCTTGGCCCGGGCAGGGGAGAGCTACACCTTC.

The chain uses TRBV5-1 and TRBJ2-1; 7 bases align to TRBD2. Trimming removed 0 bases from V and 5 bases from J; junction bases left unmatched: 5. This CDR3 has 15 residues. The germline CDR1 and CDR2 sequences are SGHRS and YFSETQ. Here the CDR3 reads CASSLAGGSNNEQFF. Written as DNA, the CDR3 is TGCGCCAGCAGCTTGGCAGGCGGGAGCAACAATGAGCAGTTCTTC.

The chain couples TRBV28 to TRBJ2-2; weak D call: TRBD2 (6 bases). The length of the CDR3 is 16 residues. Trimming shortened V by 5 bases and J by 3 bases, and 16 bases separated the two germline ends. CDR1 and CDR2 from the germline V gene are MDHEN and SYDVKM. This CDR3 reads CASSLLTGVDTGELFF. In DNA form, the CDR3 reads TGTGCCAGCAGTCTATTGACGGGAGTAGACACCGGGGAGCTGTTTTTT.

The chain couples TRBV5-5 to TRBJ2-3; TRBD2 matches 8 bases. CDR3 size: 15 residues. V shed 4 bases and J 3 bases; nucleotides not matched to a gene: 7. CDR1 and CDR2 from the germline V gene are SGHKS and YYEKEE (reference sequence). CDR3 sequence reads: CASSPGTSYTDTQYF. CDR3 coding DNA: TGTGCCAGCAGCCCCGGGACTAGTTATACAGATACGCAGTATTTT.

V usage is TRBV6-5 and J usage is TRBJ1-2; D is unresolved. This CDR3 spans 12 amino acids. CDR1 is MNHEY and CDR2 is SVGAGI in the germline V gene. V was cut by 6 bases and J by 6 bases, with 11 bases left in between. The chain's CDR3 is CASSYTGNGYTF. CDR3 nucleotides: TGTGCCAGCAGCTACACGGGAAATGGCTACACCTTC.

About this clone itself: Other DNA sequences within the sample encode an identical CDR3. The chain carries TRBV3-1 (or the pseudogene TRBV3-2) and TRBJ2-7, with D perhaps TRBD1 (6 bases). The CDR3 covers 16 residues. Germline assignment: CDR1 LGHDT and CDR2 YNNKEL (reference sequence). V was cut by 4 bases and J by 2 bases, with 18 bases left in between. CDR3 in DNA: TGTGCCAGCAGCCCCGCGAGAGGGGGATCAACCTACGAGCAGTACTTC. Its translation: CASSPARGGSTYEQYF.

The chain employs TRBV9 and TRBJ1-2; TRBD1 is a possible D gene (5 bases). Per the germline V gene, CDR1 is SGDLS and CDR2 is YYNGEE. The CDR3 loop spans 12 amino acids. The V end was cut by 0 bases, the J end by 10 bases, with 10 bases between. The CDR3 is CASSVGGRVYTF. CDR3 in DNA: TGTGCCAGCAGCGTAGGGGGCAGGGTCTACACCTTC.

The gene calls are TRBV30 and TRBJ1-1, with D tentatively TRBD1 (5 bases). V was cut by 4 bases and J by 11 bases, with 17 bases left in between. Germline CDR1 reads GTSNPN; CDR2 reads SVGIG (reference sequence). The CDR3 is 12 amino acids. The CDR3 nucleotides are TGTGCCTGGACCGTTTTAACAGGACGGGCTTTCTTT. Translating gives CAWTVLTGRAFF.

The CDR3 loop is CASSPGGDGTEAFF. In DNA, the CDR3 is TGTGCCAGCTCACCGGGAGGGGATGGCACTGAAGCTTTCTTT. The rearrangement uses TRBV18 and TRBJ1-1; possibly TRBD1 for D (5 bases). The V gene lost 3 bases and the J gene lost 4 bases, with 12 bases spanning the gap. Germline V gives CDR1 KGHSH, CDR2 LQKENI. CDR3 size: 14 residues.

The chain links TRBV3-1 (or the pseudogene TRBV3-2) to TRBJ2-3, with 12 bases lining up with TRBD2. CDR1 and CDR2 (germline): LGHDT, YNNKEL (reference sequence). J gave up 6 bases and V 3 bases, and 7 bases lay outside the gene matches. This CDR3 region has 16 residues. The CDR3 sequence is CASSQGLAGSQDTQYF. CDR3 nucleotides: TGTGCCAGCAGCCAGGGACTAGCGGGCAGTCAGGATACGCAGTATTTT.

The CDR3 DNA is TGTGCCAGTAGTATCGGACAGGGGAGTGACGAGCAGTACTTC. Amino acid sequence: CASSIGQGSDEQYF. The gene calls are TRBV19 and TRBJ2-7; 9 nucleotides align to TRBD1. The CDR3 runs to 14 residues. The V segment lost 3 bases and the J segment 5 bases; nucleotides outside the gene matches: 5. Germline V lookup: CDR1 LNHDA, CDR2 SQIVND (reference sequence). Based on the CDR3 plus reference TRBV19 and TRBJ2-7, the full variable domain is DGGITQSPKYLFRKEGQNVTLSCEQNLNHDAMYWYRQDPGQGLRLIYYSQIVNDFQKGDIAEGYSVSREKKESFPLTVTSAQKNPTAFYLCASSIGQGSDEQYFGPGTRLTVT.

The chain has TRBV4-1 and TRBJ1-3, with TRBD1 as a possible D gene (6 bases). This CDR3 region has 16 residues. Germline loops: CDR1 MGHRA, CDR2 YSYEKL. V was clipped by 0 bases and J by 1 base, with 10 bases between them. As DNA, the CDR3 is TGCGCCAGCAGCCAAGACAGGGGAATGTCTGGAAACACCATATATTTT. Protein product: CASSQDRGMSGNTIYF.

The gene calls are TRBV9 and TRBJ2-4; 8 nucleotides align to TRBD2. CDR1 is SGDLS, CDR2 YYNGEE, per germline. The CDR3 is 18 residues long. Germline trimming cut 0 bases from V and 0 bases from J; bases unmatched to any gene: 8. The CDR3, as DNA: TGTGCCAGCAGCGTAGACGGGGGGGACTCTTTAGCCAAAAACATTCAGTACTTC. Its translation: CASSVDGGDSLAKNIQYF.

This chain joins TRBV5-6 and TRBJ2-5; 7 bases agree with TRBD1. CDR1 is SGHDT and CDR2 is YYEEEE in the germline V gene. V was pared by 6 bases and J by 1 base, with 9 bases of the junction left unmatched. The CDR3 length is 15 residues. The CDR3 region is CASTSLDRTQETQYF. Here the CDR3 DNA reads TGTGCCAGCACCTCACTGGACAGGACCCAAGAGACCCAGTACTTC.

This clone has more than one count but fewer than ten. The chain carries TRBV2 and TRBJ1-1; 7 bases map to TRBD1. V shed 7 bases, J shed 6 bases, and the junction held 5 bases outside the gene matches. The CDR3 consists of 12 residues. The germline gives CDR1 SNHLY, CDR2 FYNNEI. CDR3 amino acids: CASTDRAAEAFF. CDR3 sequence (DNA): TGTGCCAGCACTGACAGGGCGGCTGAAGCTTTCTTT.

The V gene is TRBV5-3, the J gene TRBJ1-5, with TRBD1 as a possible D gene (6 bases). TRBV5-3 is labeled an ORF, and its function is uncertain. Trimming took off 4 bases at V and 5 bases at J, with 19 bases between the two ends. The CDR3 runs 16 residues. CDR3 coding DNA: TGTGCCAGAAGCCGTTCAGCCGGGACAACGGATCAGCCCCAGCATTTT. It codes for CARSRSAGTTDQPQHF.

This chain connects TRBV3-1 (or the pseudogene TRBV3-2) to TRBJ2-2; 9 nucleotides agree with TRBD1. CDR1 is LGHDT and CDR2 is YNNKEL in the germline V gene (reference sequence). The length of the CDR3 is 17 residues. Trimming cost V 2 bases and J 4 bases; bases outside gene matches: 8. CDR3 sequence reads: CASSQLGTGKLTGELFF. The CDR3, as DNA: TGTGCCAGCAGCCAACTTGGGACAGGGAAGCTCACCGGGGAGCTGTTTTTT.

The rearrangement joins TRBV7-2 to TRBJ1-4, with TRBD1 identical over 7 bases. The CDR3 runs to 16 residues. The V and J ends lost 5 bases and 7 bases, in that order; junction bases with no gene match: 13. Germline CDR1 reads SGHTA; CDR2 reads FQGNSA. The CDR3 reads CASSATTGAVREKLFF. DNA of the CDR3: TGTGCCAGCAGCGCCACTACAGGGGCAGTGCGTGAAAAACTGTTTTTT.

The CDR3 sequence is CASSETGGEETQYF. The CDR3 bases are TGTGCCAGCAGTGAGACAGGGGGTGAAGAGACCCAGTACTTC. The chain joins TRBV25-1 to TRBJ2-5; 9 nucleotides line up with TRBD1. Trimming at V came to 3 bases and at J to 3 bases, leaving 2 bases not matched to a gene. Germline V CDR1 and CDR2: MGHDK, SYGVNS. The CDR3 contains 14 residues.

V gene TRBV30 combines with J gene TRBJ1-1, with a tentative D call TRBD1 (5 bases). With 4 bases removed from V and 1 base from J, the gap between germline ends came to 22 bases. Germline loops: CDR1 GTSNPN, CDR2 SVGIG (reference sequence). The length of the CDR3 is 17 residues. The CDR3 DNA reads TGTGCCTGGATTAAACTTACCGAGGGACTGCCGAACACTGAAGCTTTCTTT. Its protein is CAWIKLTEGLPNTEAFF.

There are a few counts of this clone. The chain combines TRBV4-3 with TRBJ2-7; D may be TRBD1 (5 bases). Trimming removed 0 bases from V and 3 bases from J, with 15 bases in between. The germline V gene encodes CDR1 LGHNA and CDR2 YSLEER. This CDR3 contains 16 residues. The CDR3 DNA sequence: TGCGCCAGCAGCCAAGACCCCAGGCAGGGCCTCTACGAGCAGTACTTC. It encodes CASSQDPRQGLYEQYF.

The rearrangement joins TRBV28 to TRBJ2-3; 12 nucleotides match TRBD2. Germline assignment: CDR1 MDHEN and CDR2 SYDVKM. Trimming at V came to 6 bases and at J to 8 bases, leaving 9 bases not matched to a gene. The CDR3 length is 15 residues. CDR3 sequence reads: CASRYLAGGAATQYF. The CDR3, as DNA: TGTGCCAGCAGATACCTAGCGGGAGGGGCAGCTACGCAGTATTTT.

The chain uses TRBV28 and TRBJ1-6, with D perhaps matching TRBD1 (6 bases). The CDR3 covers 16 residues. V was trimmed by 7 bases and J by 0 bases, leaving 13 bases between them. CDR1 is MDHEN, CDR2 SYDVKM, per germline. The CDR3 DNA reads as TGTGCCAGCATGAATCAGGGGAGCTCCTATAATTCACCCCTCCACTTT. Amino acids: CASMNQGSSYNSPLHF. Variable domain in full (rest from reference TRBV28 and TRBJ1-6): DVKVTQSSRYLVKRTGEKVFLECVQDMDHENMFWYRQDPGLGLRLIYFSYDVKMKEKGDIPEGYSVSREKKERFSLILESASTNQTSMYLCASMNQGSSYNSPLHFGNGTRLTVT.

The chain links TRBV7-9 to TRBJ2-5; possibly TRBD2 for D (6 bases). V gave up 5 bases and J gave up 5 bases, with 21 bases separating them. The germline V gene encodes CDR1 SEHNR and CDR2 FQNEAQ (reference sequence). CDR3 length equals 16 residues. The CDR3 DNA is TGTGCCAGCAGCGACAGTTACGGGAGTGACGGGGAGACCCAGTACTTC. Its protein product is CASSDSYGSDGETQYF.

This rearrangement joins TRBV6-5 to TRBJ1-6, with 8 bases aligning to TRBD1. Germline assignment: CDR1 MNHEY and CDR2 SVGAGI. This CDR3 region has 15 residues. V shed 0 bases, J shed 9 bases, and the junction held 4 bases outside the gene matches. CDR3 residues: CASSYSGQGGSPLHF. The CDR3 nucleotides are TGTGCCAGCAGTTACTCTGGACAGGGTGGTTCACCCCTCCACTTT.

V is TRBV6-6 and J is TRBJ1-1, with 10 bases lining up with TRBD1. The CDR3 consists of 16 residues. Germline-derived CDR1 and CDR2 are MNHNY and SVGAGI (reference sequence). The V segment lost 5 bases and the J segment 3 bases; nucleotides outside the gene matches: 9. The CDR3 DNA sequence: TGTGCCAGCAGTCTCCGGGGACAGGGGCCCCACACTGAAGCTTTCTTT. This codes for CASSLRGQGPHTEAFF.